This TCR beta chain is from a study of cytomegalovirus exposure and HLA in healthy donors. This CDR3 contains 14 residues. A multiplex PCR was run with 60 Vbeta primers and 13 Jbeta primers. Here immunoSEQ multiplex PCR was the method, and the copy in TCRdb shows in-frame clones only, minus some. The repertoire holds about 270,000 clones, approximately 70% seen once, with 2% to 2.5% in the top ten. The origin of this receptor is a female donor in good health and CMV-seronegative. This sequence joins TRBV7-5 and TRBJ2-7; TRBD1 is the table's D call and was not checked against the DNA. TRBV7-5 is a documented pseudogene. Sequenced: PBMCs. Here the CDR3 DNA reads TGTGTCAGAAGCTTATCCAGGGGTGGGTACGAGCAGTACTTC. Encoded protein: CVRSLSRGGYEQYF.